This entry is about one TCR beta chain. The sample originates from a study of PD-L1 blockade in urothelial cancer. The wider study: Patients took up atezolizumab at some point between 2014 and 2015 at 1,200 mg intravenously every 3 weeks. Samples came from 3 weeks, at the second dose, and 6 weeks into treatment.

The table came from immunoSEQ multiplex PCR; TCRdb's copy has only in-frame clones and leaves some out. The sample includes some 50,000 clones, 87% seen only once; the top ten take roughly 14%. Looked up from germline, CDR1 is LNHDA and CDR2 is SQIVND (reference sequence). V was pared by 4 bases and J by 4 bases, with 6 bases of the junction left unmatched. This CDR3 comprises 15 residues. Time point reported: pretreatment peripheral blood. This TCR was recovered from a woman aged 60-75 years with urothelial cancer. The input for sequencing was PBMCs, taken around atezolizumab (anti-PD-L1) treatment. V usage is TRBV19 and J usage is TRBJ1-5; TRBD1 matches 8 bases. The CDR3 bases are TGTGCCAGTAGTACCCAAGGACAGGGTAATCAGCCCCAGCATTTT. It encodes CASSTQGQGNQPQHF.